This TCR beta chain was profiled in a study of T cell responses to AZD1222 COVID-19 vaccine. Broader study findings: Within unmutated variant regions lay the reported targets of nearly half of spike-specific TCRs. In all cases, repertoires were sampled only after the peak T cell response. Spike-specific TCR depth and breadth grew after two AZD1222 doses.

CDR3 size: 16 residues. V was trimmed by 2 bases and J by 0 bases, leaving 13 bases between them. Germline V lookup: CDR1 SGHRS, CDR2 YFSETQ. About this clone itself: Its antigen is still unknown.

Libraries were prepared by immunoSEQ multiplex PCR; TCRdb keeps only in-frame clonotypes and omits some of them. The sample contains some 150,000 clones, 70% to 90% of which appear only once. The material was peripheral blood, obtained 28 days after the second dose of the MenACWY control vaccine. The chain carries TRBV5-1 and TRBJ2-3; D gene unclear. The TCR sequence derives from an adult who received the MenACWY meningococcal vaccine as a control. The DNA for the CDR3 is TGCGCCAGCAGCTTCCAGGCGCCAACAAGCACAGATACGCAGTATTTT. This translates into CASSFQAPTSTDTQYF.